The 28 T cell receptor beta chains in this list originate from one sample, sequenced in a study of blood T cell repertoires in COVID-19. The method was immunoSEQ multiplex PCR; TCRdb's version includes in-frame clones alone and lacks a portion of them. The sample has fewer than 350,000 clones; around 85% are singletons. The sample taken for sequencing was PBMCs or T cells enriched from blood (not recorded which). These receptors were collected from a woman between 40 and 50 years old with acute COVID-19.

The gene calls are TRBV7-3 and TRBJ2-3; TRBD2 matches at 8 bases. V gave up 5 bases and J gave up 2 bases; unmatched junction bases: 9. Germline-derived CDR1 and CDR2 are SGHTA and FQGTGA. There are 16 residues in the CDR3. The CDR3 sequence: CASSRSGSLPTDTQYF. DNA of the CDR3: TGTGCCAGCAGCCGCAGCGGGAGCCTCCCCACAGATACGCAGTATTTT.

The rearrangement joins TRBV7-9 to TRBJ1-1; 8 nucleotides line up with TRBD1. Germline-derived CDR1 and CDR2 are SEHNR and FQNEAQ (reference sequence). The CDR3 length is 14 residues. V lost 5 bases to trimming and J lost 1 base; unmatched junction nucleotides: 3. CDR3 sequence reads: CASSTTGGNTEAFF. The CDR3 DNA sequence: TGTGCCAGCAGCACCACAGGGGGGAACACTGAAGCTTTCTTT.

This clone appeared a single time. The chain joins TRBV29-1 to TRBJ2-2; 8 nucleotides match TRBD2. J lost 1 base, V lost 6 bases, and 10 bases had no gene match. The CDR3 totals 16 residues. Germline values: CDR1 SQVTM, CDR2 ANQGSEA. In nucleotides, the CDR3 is TGCAGCGTACTCTACGGGACTAGGGGGAACACCGGGGAGCTGTTTTTT. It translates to CSVLYGTRGNTGELFF.

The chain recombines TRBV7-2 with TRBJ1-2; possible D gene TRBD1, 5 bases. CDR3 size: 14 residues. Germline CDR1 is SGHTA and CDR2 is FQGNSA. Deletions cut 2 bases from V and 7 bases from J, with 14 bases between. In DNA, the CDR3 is TGTGCCAGCAGCTTAAGTTTCGGCGGGGGTGGCTACACCTTC. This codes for CASSLSFGGGGYTF.

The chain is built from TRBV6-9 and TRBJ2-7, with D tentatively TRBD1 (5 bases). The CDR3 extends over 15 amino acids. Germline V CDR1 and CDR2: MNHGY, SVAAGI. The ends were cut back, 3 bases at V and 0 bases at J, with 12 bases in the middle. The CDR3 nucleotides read TGTGCCAGCAGTTACGAGACAGTTAGCTCCTACGAGCAGTACTTC. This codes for CASSYETVSSYEQYF.

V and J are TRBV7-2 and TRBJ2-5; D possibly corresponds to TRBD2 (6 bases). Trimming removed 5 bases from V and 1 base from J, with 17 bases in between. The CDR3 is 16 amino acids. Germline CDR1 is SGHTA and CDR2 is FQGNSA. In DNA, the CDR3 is TGTGCCAGCAGCACGAGCTGGTGGGGACTCCAAGAGACCCAGTACTTC. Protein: CASSTSWWGLQETQYF.

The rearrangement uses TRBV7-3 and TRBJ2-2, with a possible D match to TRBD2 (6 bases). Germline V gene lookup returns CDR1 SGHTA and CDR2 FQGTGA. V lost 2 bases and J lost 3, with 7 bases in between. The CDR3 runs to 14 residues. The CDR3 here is CASSLRGYTGELFF. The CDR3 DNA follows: TGTGCCAGCAGCTTACGGGGGTACACCGGGGAGCTGTTTTTT.

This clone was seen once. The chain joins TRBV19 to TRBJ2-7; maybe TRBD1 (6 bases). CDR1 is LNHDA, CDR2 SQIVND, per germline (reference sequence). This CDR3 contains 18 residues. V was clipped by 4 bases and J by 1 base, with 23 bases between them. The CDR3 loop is CASSRHRPTGALSYEQYF. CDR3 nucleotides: TGTGCCAGTAGTAGACACCGACCGACAGGCGCCCTTTCCTACGAGCAGTACTTC.

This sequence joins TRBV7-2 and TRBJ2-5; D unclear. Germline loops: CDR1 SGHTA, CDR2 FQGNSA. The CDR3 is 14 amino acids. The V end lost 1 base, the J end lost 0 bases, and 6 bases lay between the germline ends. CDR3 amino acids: CASSLGGYQETQYF. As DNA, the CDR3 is TGTGCCAGCAGCTTAGGCGGTTACCAAGAGACCCAGTACTTC. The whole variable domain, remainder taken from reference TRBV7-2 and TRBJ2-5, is GAGVSQSPSNKVTEKGKDVELRCDPISGHTALYWYRQSLGQGLEFLIYFQGNSAPDKSGLPSDRFSAERTGGSVSTLTIQRTQQEDSAVYLCASSLGGYQETQYFGPGTRLLVL.

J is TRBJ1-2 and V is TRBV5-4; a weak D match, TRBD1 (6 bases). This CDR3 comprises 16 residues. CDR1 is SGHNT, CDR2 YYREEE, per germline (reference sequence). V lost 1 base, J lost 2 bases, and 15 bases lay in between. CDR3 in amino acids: CASSLSLDRKNYGYTF. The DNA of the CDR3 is TGTGCCAGCAGCTTGTCCCTTGACAGGAAGAACTATGGCTACACCTTC. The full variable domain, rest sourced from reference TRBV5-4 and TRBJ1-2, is ETGVTQSPTHLIKTRGQQVTLRCSSQSGHNTVSWYQQALGQGPQFIFQYYREEENGRGNFPPRFSGLQFPNYSSELNVNALELDDSALYLCASSLSLDRKNYGYTFGSGTRLTVV.

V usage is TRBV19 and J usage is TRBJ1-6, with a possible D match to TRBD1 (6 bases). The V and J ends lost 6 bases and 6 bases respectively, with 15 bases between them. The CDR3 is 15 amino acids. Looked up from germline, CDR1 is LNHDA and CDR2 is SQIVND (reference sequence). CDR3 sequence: CASSLVGGRNSPLHF. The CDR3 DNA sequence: TGTGCCAGTAGCCTGGTAGGGGGACGTAATTCACCCCTCCACTTT.

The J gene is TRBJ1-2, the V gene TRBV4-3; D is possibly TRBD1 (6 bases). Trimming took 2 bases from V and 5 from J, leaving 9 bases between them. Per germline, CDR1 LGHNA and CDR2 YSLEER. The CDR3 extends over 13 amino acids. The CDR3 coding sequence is TGCGCCAGCAGCCAAAGTCAGGGGTATGGCTACACCTTC. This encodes CASSQSQGYGYTF.

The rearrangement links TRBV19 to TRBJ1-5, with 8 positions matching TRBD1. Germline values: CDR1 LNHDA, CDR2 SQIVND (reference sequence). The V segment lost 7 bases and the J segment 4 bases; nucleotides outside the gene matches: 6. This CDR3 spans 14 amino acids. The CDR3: CASTAGQGNQPQHF. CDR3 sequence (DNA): TGTGCCAGTACGGCAGGACAGGGTAATCAGCCCCAGCATTTT.

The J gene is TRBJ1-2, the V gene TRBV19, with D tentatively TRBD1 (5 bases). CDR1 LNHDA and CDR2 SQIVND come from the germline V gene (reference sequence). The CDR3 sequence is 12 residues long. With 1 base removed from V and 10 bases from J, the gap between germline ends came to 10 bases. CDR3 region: CASSIVDGHYTF. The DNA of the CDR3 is TGTGCCAGTAGTATAGTTGACGGACACTACACCTTC.

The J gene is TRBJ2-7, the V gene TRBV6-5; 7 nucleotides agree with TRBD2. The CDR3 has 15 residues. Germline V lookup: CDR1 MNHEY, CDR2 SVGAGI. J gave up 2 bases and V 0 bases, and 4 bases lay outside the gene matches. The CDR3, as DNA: TGTGCCAGCAGTTACTCCCGGGACTATACCTACGAGCAGTACTTC. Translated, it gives CASSYSRDYTYEQYF.

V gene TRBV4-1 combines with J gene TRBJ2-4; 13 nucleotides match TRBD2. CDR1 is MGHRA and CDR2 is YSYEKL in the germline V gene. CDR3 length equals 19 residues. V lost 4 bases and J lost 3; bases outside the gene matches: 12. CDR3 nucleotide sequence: TGCGCCAGCAGCCGCAGTACTAGCGGGAGGGCCTTAGACAAAAACATTCAGTACTTC. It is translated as CASSRSTSGRALDKNIQYF.

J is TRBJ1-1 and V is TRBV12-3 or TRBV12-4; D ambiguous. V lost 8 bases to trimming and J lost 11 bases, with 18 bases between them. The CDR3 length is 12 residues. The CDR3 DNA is TGTGCCAGCTGTGGTTCCACCCGCGTGGCTTTCTTT. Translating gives CASCGSTRVAFF.

The CDR3 region is CASSLKDSNLYEQYF. For the CDR3, the DNA is TGTGCCAGCAGTCTGAAGGACTCCAACCTATACGAGCAGTACTTC. V gene TRBV27 combines with J gene TRBJ2-7; D may be TRBD2 (5 bases). Deletions cut 5 bases from V and 4 bases from J, with 18 bases between. Germline values: CDR1 MNHEY, CDR2 SMNVEV (reference sequence). This CDR3 has 15 residues.

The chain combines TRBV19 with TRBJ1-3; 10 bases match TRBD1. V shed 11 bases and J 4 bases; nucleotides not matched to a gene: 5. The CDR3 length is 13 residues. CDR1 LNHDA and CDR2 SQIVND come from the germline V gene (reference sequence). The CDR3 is CASGQGRGNTIYF. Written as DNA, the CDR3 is TGTGCCTCGGGACAGGGGAGGGGAAACACCATATATTTT.

This CDR3 reads CASSPAGAGRYGYTF. The CDR3 region has the DNA TGCGCCAGCAGCCCGGCTGGGGCAGGGCGCTATGGCTACACCTTC. The chain recombines TRBV5-1 with TRBJ1-2, with D possibly TRBD1 on 5 matching bases. The CDR3 extends over 15 amino acids. The ends were cut back, 4 bases at V and 4 bases at J, with 17 bases in the middle. Germline CDR1 is SGHRS and CDR2 is YFSETQ.

The CDR3 here is CASSHPAGDYNEQFF. CDR3 nucleotides: TGTGCCAGCAGCCATCCAGCGGGAGACTACAATGAGCAGTTCTTC. V is TRBV5-4 and J is TRBJ2-1; TRBD2 matches at 8 bases. This CDR3 comprises 15 residues. CDR1 is SGHNT, CDR2 YYREEE, per germline (reference sequence). Trimming cost V 4 bases and J 3 bases; bases outside gene matches: 6.

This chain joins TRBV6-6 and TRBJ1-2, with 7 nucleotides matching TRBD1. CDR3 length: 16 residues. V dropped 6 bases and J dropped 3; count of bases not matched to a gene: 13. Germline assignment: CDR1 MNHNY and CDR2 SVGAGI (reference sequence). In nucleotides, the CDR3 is TGTGCCAGCAGCCAAAAAGGACAGGTCGTGTACTATGGCTACACCTTC. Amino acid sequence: CASSQKGQVVYYGYTF.

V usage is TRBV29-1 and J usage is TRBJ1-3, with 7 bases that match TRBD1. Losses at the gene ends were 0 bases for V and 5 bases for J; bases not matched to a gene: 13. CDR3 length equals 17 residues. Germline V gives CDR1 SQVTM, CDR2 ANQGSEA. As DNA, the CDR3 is TGCAGCGTTGAAGATCCGGACGAGACAGGGAGAAGAAACACCATATATTTT. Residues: CSVEDPDETGRRNTIYF.

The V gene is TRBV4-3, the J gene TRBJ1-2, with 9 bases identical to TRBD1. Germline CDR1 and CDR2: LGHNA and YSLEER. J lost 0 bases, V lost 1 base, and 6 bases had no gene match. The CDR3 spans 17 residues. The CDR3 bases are TGCGCCAGCAGCCAAGCGGGTGGGACAGGGACTAACTATGGCTACACCTTC. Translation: CASSQAGGTGTNYGYTF.

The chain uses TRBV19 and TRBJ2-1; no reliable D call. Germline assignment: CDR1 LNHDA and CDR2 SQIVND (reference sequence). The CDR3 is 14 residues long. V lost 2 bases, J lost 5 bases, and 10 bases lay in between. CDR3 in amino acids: CASSISRLDNEQFF. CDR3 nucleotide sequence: TGTGCCAGTAGTATAAGCAGGTTAGACAATGAGCAGTTCTTC.

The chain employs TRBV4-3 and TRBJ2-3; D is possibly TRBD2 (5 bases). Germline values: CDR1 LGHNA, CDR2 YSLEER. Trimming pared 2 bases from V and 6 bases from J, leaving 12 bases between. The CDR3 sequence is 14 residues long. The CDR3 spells CASSQNTRADTQYF. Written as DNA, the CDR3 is TGCGCCAGCAGCCAAAACACTAGAGCCGATACGCAGTATTTT.

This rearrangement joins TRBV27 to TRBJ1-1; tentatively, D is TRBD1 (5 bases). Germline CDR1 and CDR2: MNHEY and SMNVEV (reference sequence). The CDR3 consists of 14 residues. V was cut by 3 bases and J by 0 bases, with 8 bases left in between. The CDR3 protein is CASSFAGLNTEAFF. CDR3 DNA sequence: TGTGCCAGCAGTTTTGCAGGGCTGAACACTGAAGCTTTCTTT.

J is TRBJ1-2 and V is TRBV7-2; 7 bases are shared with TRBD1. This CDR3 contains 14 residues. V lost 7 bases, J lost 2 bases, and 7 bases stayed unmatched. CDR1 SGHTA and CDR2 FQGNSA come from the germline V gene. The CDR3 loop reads CASNHAGGNYGYTF. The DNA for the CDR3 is TGTGCCAGCAACCATGCAGGGGGGAACTATGGCTACACCTTC.